A selection of T cell receptor beta chains follows, all from one sample in a study of regulatory T cells in long-lasting Graves disease. TCRdb processed the multiplex PCR reads anew with MiXCR; each CDR3 protein has one entry. The sample consists of about 540,000 distinct CDR3 sequences, approximately 15% of them appearing once. The same data also contributed to another study, on T cells in Graves' hyperthyroidism and ophthalmopathy.

The source material was peripheral blood mononuclear cells (PBMCs), sampled at new diagnosis, from a patient treated with antithyroid drugs. These receptors were obtained from a man under 40 with Graves disease. The conserved cysteine and the conserved F or W are not part of the CDR3 here. The D gene is left open where the match is weak. Clone sizes are given selectively: once, few, many, or a class where the clone is expanded.

j_call	d_call	v_call	cdr3_length	clone_size	cdr3_aa
TRBJ1-5	.	TRBV24-1	12	many	ATSDQAENQPQH
TRBJ2-3	.	TRBV24-1	12	.	ATSDPGYTDTQY
TRBJ1-4	.	TRBV20-1	11	.	SAPGQLNEKLF
TRBJ1-2	.	TRBV5-8	12	many	ASSLAPLGYGYT
TRBJ2-1	.	TRBV20-1	15	many	SARDYWSGNGANEQF
TRBJ2-7	TRBD1	TRBV6-1	12	.	ASRVQGDSYEQY
TRBJ2-2	.	TRBV19	11	.	ASSIPTTGELF
TRBJ1-1	TRBD1	TRBV12-5	12	many	ASGMGQLNTEAF
TRBJ2-3	TRBD1	TRBV11-2	14	many	ASSLGGQTSTDTQY
TRBJ1-1	TRBD1	TRBV18	10	few	ASSRQGTEAF
TRBJ1-1	.	TRBV5-1	13	once	ASSLRTDMNTEAF
TRBJ2-1	TRBD1	TRBV3-1	13	many	ASSPGDRGYNEQF
TRBJ2-3	TRBD2	TRBV11-2	13	many	ASRKPAGSSDTQY
TRBJ2-2	.	TRBV20-1	12	many	SARPDQNTGELF
TRBJ2-5	.	TRBV20-1	9	many	SAGQQETQY
TRBJ1-3	.	TRBV7-9	13	.	ATQGGIYYGNTIY
TRBJ2-7	.	TRBV19	11	few	ASSITGPYEQY
TRBJ2-7	TRBD2	TRBV5-5	12	.	ASSLKLAGWEQY
.	.	TRBV29-1	9	.	SGGDGDGYT
TRBJ2-7	TRBD2	TRBV6-1	13	many	ASSLAGTSAYEQY
TRBJ2-1	.	TRBV19	14	.	ASSSTGSSPYNEQF
TRBJ1-2	.	TRBV15	14	many	ATSRDLGPSIYGYT
TRBJ1-1	TRBD1	TRBV6-1	10	.	ASHRGSPEAF
TRBJ1-1	.	TRBV30	11	many	AWSENRNTEAF
TRBJ2-1	.	TRBV3-1	14	many	ASSPRIWLPYNEQF
TRBJ2-1	.	TRBV4-2	13	.	ASSPLGGTFNEQF
TRBJ2-7	.	TRBV6-2/TRBV6-3	13	many	ASSYAPGPSYEQY
TRBJ2-1	.	TRBV4-3	12	.	ASSHLGAYNEQF
TRBJ1-1	.	TRBV20-1	9	few	SARTATEAF
TRBJ1-2	.	TRBV6-1	12	many	ASRNSDFNYGYT
TRBJ2-7	TRBD1	TRBV5-1	12	.	ASSRDRAGGEQY
TRBJ2-7	.	TRBV4-1	11	many	ASSPSTDYEQY
TRBJ2-7	TRBD2	TRBV2	11	many	ASSEGLANEQY
TRBJ2-2	.	TRBV7-9	10	many	ASSFSAGELF
TRBJ2-2	TRBD2	TRBV28	16	many	ASSSSSGRSPPTGELF
TRBJ2-3	TRBD2	TRBV3-1	13	many	ASSGLAGTTDTQY
TRBJ2-7	TRBD2	TRBV30	12	.	AWSVLAGPYEQY
TRBJ2-1	TRBD1	TRBV6-1	13	few	ASSVLGQSLYEQF